These T cell receptor beta chains were read from a single sample in a study of T cell changes during pregnancy in multiple sclerosis. Sequenced by immunoSEQ multiplex PCR; TCRdb stores in-frame clones only, minus some. The table lists about 36,000 clones, 93% of them singletons. The sample in question was CD4+ T cells from peripheral blood mononuclear cells, obtained in the first trimester of pregnancy. The receptors here all came from a female donor with multiple sclerosis, enrolled in a pregnancy study. Each CDR3 is given with its conserved first and last residue. A D gene is named only where the DNA matches it firmly. A row's size may be missing; if present it is once, few, many or a size class.

>TRBJ1-6|TRBV2|NA|NA
CASRGGPNSPLHF
TGTGCCAGCCGCGGGGGGCCAAATTCACCCCTCCACTTT
>TRBJ2-3|TRBV7-3|NA|NA
CASSLMSTSTDTQYF
TGTGCCAGCAGCTTAATGTCGACTAGCACAGATACGCAGTATTTT
>TRBJ2-2|TRBV7-9|TRBD2|NA
CASSFYGRASNTGELFF
TGTGCCAGCAGCTTTTACGGGAGGGCCTCGAACACCGGGGAGCTGTTTTTT
>TRBJ1-5|TRBV27|TRBD1|NA
CASSFNRGVGPQHF
TGTGCCAGCAGTTTCAACAGGGGTGTAGGGCCCCAGCATTTT
>TRBJ1-2|TRBV10-3|TRBD1|NA
CAISDPGQGAYGYTF
TGTGCCATCAGTGACCCGGGACAGGGGGCCTATGGCTACACCTTC
>TRBJ2-3|TRBV28|NA|NA
CASQPLLGGYFELTDTQYF
TGTGCCAGCCAACCCCTTCTAGGAGGGTACTTCGAGCTGACAGATACGCAGTATTTT
>TRBJ2-5|TRBV7-2|NA|once
CASSQGGRPWTQYF
TGTGCCAGCAGCCAGGGGGGTAGACCCTGGACCCAGTACTTC
>TRBJ1-5|TRBV19|NA|NA
CASRHQGNNQPQHF
TGTGCCAGTAGACATCAGGGGAACAATCAGCCCCAGCATTTT
>TRBJ1-1|TRBV9|NA|NA
CASSAFREGAPEAFF
TGTGCCAGCAGCGCATTTCGGGAGGGAGCCCCTGAAGCTTTCTTT
>TRBJ2-5|TRBV7-7|TRBD2|few
CASSRQRGRQETQYF
TGTGCCAGCAGTCGTCAGCGGGGTCGCCAAGAGACCCAGTACTTC
>TRBJ1-5|TRBV6-6|NA|NA
CASKLGVGQPQHF
TGTGCCAGCAAATTAGGGGTCGGGCAGCCCCAGCATTTT
>TRBJ2-7|TRBV28|TRBD2|once
CASSTVFAARVSGRSYEQYF
TGTGCCAGCAGTACTGTATTTGCTGCCCGTGTGTCCGGGAGGTCCTACGAGCAGTACTTC